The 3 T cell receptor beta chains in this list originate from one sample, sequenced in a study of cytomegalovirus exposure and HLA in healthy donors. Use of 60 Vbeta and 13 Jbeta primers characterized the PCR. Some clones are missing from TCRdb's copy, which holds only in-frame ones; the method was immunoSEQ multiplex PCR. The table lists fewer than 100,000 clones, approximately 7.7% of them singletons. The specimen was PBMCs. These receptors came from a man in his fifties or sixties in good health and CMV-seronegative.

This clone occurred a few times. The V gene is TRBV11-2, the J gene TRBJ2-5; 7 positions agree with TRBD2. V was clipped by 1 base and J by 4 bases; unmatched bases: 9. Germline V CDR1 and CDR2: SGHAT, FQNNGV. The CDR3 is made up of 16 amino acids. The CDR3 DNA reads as TGTGCCAGCAGCTTAGGGGGACTAACAAAGGGAGAGACCCAGTACTTC. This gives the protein CASSLGGLTKGETQYF.

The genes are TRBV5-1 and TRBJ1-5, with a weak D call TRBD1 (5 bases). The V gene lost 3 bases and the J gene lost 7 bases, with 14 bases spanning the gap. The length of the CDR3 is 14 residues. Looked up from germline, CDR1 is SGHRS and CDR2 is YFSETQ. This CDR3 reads CASSSGGKDQPQHF. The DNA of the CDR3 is TGCGCCAGCAGCTCGGGGGGTAAGGACCAGCCCCAGCATTTT. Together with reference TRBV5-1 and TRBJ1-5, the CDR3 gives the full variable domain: KAGVTQTPRYLIKTRGQQVTLSCSPISGHRSVSWYQQTPGQGLQFLFEYFSETQRNKGNFPGRFSGRQFSNSRSEMNVSTLELGDSALYLCASSSGGKDQPQHFGDGTRLSIL.

The CDR3 loop is CASSVVGGFGETQYF. The CDR3 DNA follows: TGTGCCAGCAGCGTAGTGGGGGGGTTTGGAGAGACCCAGTACTTC. The chain recombines TRBV9 with TRBJ2-5; TRBD2 matches 7 bases. The CDR3 is 15 residues long. The V segment lost 0 bases and the J segment 4 bases; nucleotides outside the gene matches: 6. Germline-derived CDR1 and CDR2 are SGDLS and YYNGEE.